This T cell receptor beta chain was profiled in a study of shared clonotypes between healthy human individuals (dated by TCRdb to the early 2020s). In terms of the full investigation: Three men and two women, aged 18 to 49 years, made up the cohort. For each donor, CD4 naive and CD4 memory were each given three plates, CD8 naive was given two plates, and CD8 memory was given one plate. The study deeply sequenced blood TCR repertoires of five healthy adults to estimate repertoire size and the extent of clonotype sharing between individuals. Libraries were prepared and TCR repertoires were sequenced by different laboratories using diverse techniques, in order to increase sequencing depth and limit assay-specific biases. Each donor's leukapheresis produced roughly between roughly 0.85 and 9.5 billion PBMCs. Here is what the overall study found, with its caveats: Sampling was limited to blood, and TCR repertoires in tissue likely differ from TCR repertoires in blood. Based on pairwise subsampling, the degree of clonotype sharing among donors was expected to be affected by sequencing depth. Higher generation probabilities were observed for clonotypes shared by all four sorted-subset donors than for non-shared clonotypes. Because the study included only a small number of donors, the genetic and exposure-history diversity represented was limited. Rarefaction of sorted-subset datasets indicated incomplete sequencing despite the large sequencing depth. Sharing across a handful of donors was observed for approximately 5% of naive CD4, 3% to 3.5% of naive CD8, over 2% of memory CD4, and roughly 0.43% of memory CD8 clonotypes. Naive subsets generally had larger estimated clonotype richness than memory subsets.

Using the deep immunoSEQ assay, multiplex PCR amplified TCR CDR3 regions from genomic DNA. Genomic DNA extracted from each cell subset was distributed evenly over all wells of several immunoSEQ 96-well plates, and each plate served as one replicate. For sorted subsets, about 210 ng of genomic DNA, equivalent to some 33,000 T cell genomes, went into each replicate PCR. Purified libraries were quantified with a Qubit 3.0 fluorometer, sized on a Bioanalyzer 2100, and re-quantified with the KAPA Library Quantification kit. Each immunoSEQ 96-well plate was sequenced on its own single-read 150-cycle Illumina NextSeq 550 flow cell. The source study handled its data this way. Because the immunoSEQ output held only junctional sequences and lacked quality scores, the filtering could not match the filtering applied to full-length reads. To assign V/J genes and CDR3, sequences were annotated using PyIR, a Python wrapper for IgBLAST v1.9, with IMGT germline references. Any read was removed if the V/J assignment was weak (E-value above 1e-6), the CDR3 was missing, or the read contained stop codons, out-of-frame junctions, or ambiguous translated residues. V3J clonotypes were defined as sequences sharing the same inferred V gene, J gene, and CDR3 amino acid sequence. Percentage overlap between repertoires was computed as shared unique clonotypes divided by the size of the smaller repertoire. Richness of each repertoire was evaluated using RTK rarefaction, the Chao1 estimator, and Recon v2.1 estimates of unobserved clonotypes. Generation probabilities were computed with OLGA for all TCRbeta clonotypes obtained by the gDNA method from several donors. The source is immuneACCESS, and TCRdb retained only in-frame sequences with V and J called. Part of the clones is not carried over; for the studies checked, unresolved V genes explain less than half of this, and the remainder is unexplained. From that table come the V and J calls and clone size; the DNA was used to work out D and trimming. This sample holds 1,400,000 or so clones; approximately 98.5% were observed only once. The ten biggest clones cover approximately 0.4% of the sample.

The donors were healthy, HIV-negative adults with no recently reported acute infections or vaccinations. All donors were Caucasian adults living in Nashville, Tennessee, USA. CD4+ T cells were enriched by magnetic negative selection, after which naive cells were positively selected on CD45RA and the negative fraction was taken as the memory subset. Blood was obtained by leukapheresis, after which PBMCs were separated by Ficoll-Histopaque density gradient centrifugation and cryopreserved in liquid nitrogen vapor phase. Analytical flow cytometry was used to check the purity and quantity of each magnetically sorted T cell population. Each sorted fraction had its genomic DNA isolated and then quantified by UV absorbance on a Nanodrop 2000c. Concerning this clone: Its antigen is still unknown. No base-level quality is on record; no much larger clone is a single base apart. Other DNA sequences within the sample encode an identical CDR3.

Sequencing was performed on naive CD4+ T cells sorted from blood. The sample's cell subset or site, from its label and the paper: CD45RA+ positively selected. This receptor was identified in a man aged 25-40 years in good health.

DNA sequence: TGCAGTGCCGACTCCTACGAGCAGTACTTC. Protein translation: CSADSYEQYF. The chain is made from TRBV20-1 and TRBJ2-7; there is no confident call for the D gene. The germline V gene (reference sequence) sets CDR1 to DFQATT and CDR2 to SNEGSKA. The CDR3 spans 10 residues, from the cysteine through the phenylalanine. Just CDR3 DNA is preserved here, 30 bases in frame from base 1. Cut back by 6 bases and 0 bases, the V and J ends lie 3 bases apart.